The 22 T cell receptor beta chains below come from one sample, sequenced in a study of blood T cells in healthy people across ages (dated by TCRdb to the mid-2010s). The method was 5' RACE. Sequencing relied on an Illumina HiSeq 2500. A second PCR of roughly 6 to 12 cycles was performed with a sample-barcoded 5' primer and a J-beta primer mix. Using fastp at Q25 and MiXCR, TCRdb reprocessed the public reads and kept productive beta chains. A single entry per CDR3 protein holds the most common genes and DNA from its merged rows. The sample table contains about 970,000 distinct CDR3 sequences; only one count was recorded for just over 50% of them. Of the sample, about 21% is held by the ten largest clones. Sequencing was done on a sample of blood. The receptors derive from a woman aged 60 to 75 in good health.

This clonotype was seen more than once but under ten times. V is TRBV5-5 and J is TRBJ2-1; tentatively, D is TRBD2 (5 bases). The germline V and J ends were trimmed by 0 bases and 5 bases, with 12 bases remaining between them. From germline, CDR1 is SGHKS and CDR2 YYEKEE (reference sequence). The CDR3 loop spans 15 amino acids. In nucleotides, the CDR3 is TGTGCCAGCAGCTTGGAAGGACTTACCAACAATGAGCAGTTCTTC. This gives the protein CASSLEGLTNNEQFF.

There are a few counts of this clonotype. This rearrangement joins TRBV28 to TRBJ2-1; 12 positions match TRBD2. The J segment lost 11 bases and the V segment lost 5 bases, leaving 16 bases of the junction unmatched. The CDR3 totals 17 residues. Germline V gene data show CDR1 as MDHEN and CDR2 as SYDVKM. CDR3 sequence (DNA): TGTGCCAGCAGTCTAGCCACCGGACTAGCGGGAAGGGAGAAGCAGTTCTTC. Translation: CASSLATGLAGREKQFF.

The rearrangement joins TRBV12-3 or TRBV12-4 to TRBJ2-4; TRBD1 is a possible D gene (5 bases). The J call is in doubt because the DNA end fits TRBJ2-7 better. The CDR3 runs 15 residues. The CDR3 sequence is CASSPASGAKREQYF. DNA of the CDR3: TGTGCCAGCAGCCCCGCGTCTGGGGCAAAACGCGAGCAGTACTTC.

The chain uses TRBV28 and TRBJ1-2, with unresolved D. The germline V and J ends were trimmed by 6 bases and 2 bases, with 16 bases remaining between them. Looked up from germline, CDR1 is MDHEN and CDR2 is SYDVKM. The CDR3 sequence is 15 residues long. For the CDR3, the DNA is TGTGCCAGCAGGGCCGAATTCGCAAAGAACTATGGCTACACCTTC. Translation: CASRAEFAKNYGYTF.

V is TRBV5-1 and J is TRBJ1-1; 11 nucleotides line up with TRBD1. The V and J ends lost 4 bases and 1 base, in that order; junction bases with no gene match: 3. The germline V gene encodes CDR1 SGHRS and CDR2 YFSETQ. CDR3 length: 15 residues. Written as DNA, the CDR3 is TGCGCCAGCAGCCGGGGGACAGGGGGGAACACTGAAGCTTTCTTT. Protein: CASSRGTGGNTEAFF.

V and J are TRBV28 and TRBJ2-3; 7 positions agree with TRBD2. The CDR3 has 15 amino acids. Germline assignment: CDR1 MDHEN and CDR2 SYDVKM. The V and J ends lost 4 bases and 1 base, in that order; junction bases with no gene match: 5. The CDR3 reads CASSSSTSGTDTQYF. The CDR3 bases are TGTGCCAGCAGTTCCTCTACTAGCGGCACAGATACGCAGTATTTT.

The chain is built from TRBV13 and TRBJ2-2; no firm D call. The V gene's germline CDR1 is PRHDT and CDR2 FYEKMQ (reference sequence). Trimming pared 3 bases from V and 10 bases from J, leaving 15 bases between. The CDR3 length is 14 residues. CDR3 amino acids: CASSLLTLHAELFF. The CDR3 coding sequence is TGTGCCAGCAGCTTGTTGACTCTCCATGCGGAGCTGTTTTTT.

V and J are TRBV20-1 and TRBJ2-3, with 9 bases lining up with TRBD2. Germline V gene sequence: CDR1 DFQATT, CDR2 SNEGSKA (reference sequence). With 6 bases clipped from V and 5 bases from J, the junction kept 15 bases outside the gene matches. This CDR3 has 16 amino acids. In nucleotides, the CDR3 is TGCAGTGCGCCCGGTCGGCTAGCGGGACTGGTAGATACGCAGTATTTT. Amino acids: CSAPGRLAGLVDTQYF.

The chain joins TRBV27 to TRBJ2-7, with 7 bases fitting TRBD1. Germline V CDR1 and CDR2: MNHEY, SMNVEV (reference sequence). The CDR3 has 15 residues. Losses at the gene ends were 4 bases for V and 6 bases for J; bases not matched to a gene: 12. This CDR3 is CASSYGRRAGGEQYF. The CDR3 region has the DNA TGTGCCAGCAGTTATGGGCGTAGGGCAGGGGGCGAGCAGTACTTC.

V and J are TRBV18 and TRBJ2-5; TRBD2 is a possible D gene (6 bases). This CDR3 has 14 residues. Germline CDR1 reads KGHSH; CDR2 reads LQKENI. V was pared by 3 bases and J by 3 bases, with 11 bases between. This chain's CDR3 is CASSPAGLEETQYF. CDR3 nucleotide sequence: TGTGCCAGCTCACCGGCGGGACTCGAAGAGACCCAGTACTTC. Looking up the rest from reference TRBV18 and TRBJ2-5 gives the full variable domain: NAGVMQNPRHLVRRRGQEARLRCSPMKGHSHVYWYRQLPEEGLKFMVYLQKENIIDESGMPKERFSAEFPKEGPSILRIQQVVRGDSAAYFCASSPAGLEETQYFGPGTRLLVL.

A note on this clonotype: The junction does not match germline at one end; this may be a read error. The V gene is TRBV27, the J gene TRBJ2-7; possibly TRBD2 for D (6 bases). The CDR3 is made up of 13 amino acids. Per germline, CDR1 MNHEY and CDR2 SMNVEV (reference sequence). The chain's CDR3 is CAGSPGLSYEQYF. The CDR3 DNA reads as TGTGCCGGCAGTCCGGGACTCTCCTACGAGCAGTACTTC.

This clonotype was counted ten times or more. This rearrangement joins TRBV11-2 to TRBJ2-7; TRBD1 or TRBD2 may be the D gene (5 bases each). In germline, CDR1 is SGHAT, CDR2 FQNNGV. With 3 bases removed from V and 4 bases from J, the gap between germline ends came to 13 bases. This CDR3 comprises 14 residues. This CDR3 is CASSFGSGGYEQYF. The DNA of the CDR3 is TGTGCCAGCAGCTTTGGTAGTGGGGGATACGAGCAGTACTTC.

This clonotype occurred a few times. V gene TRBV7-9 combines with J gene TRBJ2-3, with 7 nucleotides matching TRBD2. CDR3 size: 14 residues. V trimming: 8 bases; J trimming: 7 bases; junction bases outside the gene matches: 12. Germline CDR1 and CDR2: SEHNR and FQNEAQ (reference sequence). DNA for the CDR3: TGTGCCAGCCGGCGGGAGAAGGCTAGCTATACGCAGTATTTT. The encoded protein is CASRREKASYTQYF.

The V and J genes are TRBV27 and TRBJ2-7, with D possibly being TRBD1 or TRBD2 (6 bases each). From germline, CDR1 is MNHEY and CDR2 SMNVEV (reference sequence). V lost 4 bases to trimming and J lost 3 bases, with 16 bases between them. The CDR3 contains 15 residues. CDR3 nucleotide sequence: TGTGCCAGCAGTTCCCGGGGGCAACTCAACTACGAGCAGTACTTC. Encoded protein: CASSSRGQLNYEQYF.

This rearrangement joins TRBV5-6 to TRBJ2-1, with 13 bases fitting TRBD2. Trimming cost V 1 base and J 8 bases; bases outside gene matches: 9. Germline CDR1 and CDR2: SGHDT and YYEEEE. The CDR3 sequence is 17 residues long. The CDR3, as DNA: TGTGCCAGCAGCTTGCGCCTGACTAGCGGGAGGTCCGATGAGCAGTTCTTC. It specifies CASSLRLTSGRSDEQFF.

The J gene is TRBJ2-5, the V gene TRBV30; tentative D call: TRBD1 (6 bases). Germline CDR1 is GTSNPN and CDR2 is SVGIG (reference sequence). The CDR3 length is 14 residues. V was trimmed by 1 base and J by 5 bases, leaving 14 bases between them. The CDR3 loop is CAWSAGVGAETQYF. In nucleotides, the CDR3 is TGTGCCTGGAGTGCTGGGGTGGGGGCGGAGACCCAGTACTTC.

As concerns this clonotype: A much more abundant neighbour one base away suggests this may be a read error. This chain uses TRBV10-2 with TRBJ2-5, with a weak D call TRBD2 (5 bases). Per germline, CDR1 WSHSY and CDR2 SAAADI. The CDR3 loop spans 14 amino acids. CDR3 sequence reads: CASSGRGYRETQYF. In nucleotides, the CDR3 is TGCGCCAGTAGTGGGAGAGGGTACCGAGAGACCCAGTACTTC.

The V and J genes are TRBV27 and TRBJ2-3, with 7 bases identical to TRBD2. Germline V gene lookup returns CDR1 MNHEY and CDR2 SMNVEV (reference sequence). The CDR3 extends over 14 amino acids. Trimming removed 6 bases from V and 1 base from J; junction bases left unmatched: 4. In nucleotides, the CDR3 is TGTGCCAGCAGACAAAGCGGGGGCACAGATACGCAGTATTTT. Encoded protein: CASRQSGGTDTQYF.

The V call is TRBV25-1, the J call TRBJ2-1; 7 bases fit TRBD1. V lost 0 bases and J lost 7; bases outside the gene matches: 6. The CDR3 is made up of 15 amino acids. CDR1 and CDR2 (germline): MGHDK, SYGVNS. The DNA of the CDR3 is TGTGCCAGCAGTGAATATGGGACAGAAGATAATGAGCAGTTCTTC. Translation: CASSEYGTEDNEQFF.

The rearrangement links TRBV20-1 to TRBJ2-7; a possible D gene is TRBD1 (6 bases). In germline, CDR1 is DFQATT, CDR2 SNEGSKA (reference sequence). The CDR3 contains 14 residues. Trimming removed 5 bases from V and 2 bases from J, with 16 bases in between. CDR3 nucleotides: TGCAGTGCTCCTAGGGACATTGCCACCTACGAGCAGTACTTC. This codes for CSAPRDIATYEQYF.

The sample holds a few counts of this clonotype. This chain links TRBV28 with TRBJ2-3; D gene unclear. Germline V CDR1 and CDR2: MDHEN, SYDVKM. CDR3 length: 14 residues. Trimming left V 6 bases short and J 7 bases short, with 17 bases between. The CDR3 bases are TGTGCCAGCAGCGCTAGTCTCGGGCTGAATACGCAGTATTTT. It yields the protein CASSASLGLNTQYF.

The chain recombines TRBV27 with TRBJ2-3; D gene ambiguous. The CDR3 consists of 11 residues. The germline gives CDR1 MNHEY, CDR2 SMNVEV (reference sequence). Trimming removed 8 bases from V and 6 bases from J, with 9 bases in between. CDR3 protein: CASEAHDTQYF. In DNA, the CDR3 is TGTGCCAGCGAGGCCCACGATACGCAGTATTTT.